These 20 T cell receptor beta chains came from one sample sequenced in a study of shared clonotypes between healthy human individuals. Clones were read by immunoSEQ multiplex PCR, and TCRdb kept only the in-frame ones, dropping some. The sample records approximately 2,300,000 clones, 85% to 95% being singletons. Sequences were obtained from naive CD4+ T cells from PBMCs. The sample's subset: CD45RA+ positively selected. The receptors stem from a man aged 18 to 30 in good health. Some clones in this sample may be carry-over from other donors' samples.

In the case of this clone: The sample has other DNA sequences that encode this CDR3 too. The V gene is TRBV5-1, the J gene TRBJ1-1; 7 nucleotides match TRBD1. V dropped 3 bases and J dropped 2; count of bases not matched to a gene: 4. The CDR3 loop spans 14 amino acids. Looked up from germline, CDR1 is SGHRS and CDR2 is YFSETQ. The CDR3 sequence: CASSYQGGNTEAFF. DNA for the CDR3: TGCGCCAGCAGCTACCAGGGGGGAAACACTGAAGCTTTCTTT.

The chain carries TRBV28 and TRBJ2-7, with 7 bases that match TRBD1. The CDR3 is 13 residues long. Germline V gene sequence: CDR1 MDHEN, CDR2 SYDVKM. Germline trimming cut 11 bases from V and 7 bases from J; bases unmatched to any gene: 14. CDR3: CASAGTAIGEQYF. CDR3 DNA: TGTGCCTCTGCCGGGACAGCCATAGGGGAGCAGTACTTC.

The chain recombines TRBV5-1 with TRBJ2-7, with D perhaps matching TRBD2 (6 bases). CDR1 and CDR2 from the germline V gene are SGHRS and YFSETQ. The CDR3 sequence is 13 residues long. Trimming left V 0 bases short and J 9 bases short, with 13 bases between. CDR3 sequence (DNA): TGCGCCAGCAGCTTGGCTGGACCGGAGGGGCAGTACTTC. It specifies CASSLAGPEGQYF.

The CDR3 DNA is TGTGCCAGCAGCTTAGCGGGTTTGGGAAACACCATATATTTT. It encodes CASSLAGLGNTIYF. The chain employs TRBV11-2 and TRBJ1-3; D not resolved. Germline V gives CDR1 SGHAT, CDR2 FQNNGV. The CDR3 totals 14 residues. Trimming cost V 1 base and J 4 bases, with 8 bases left between them.

This chain uses TRBV5-4 with TRBJ1-2; D gene uncertain. Germline assignment: CDR1 SGHNT and CDR2 YYREEE (reference sequence). This CDR3 has 15 amino acids. Trimming took off 0 bases at V and 0 bases at J, with 9 bases between the two ends. The CDR3 spells CASSLVGGSNYGYTF. DNA of the CDR3: TGTGCCAGCAGCTTGGTTGGCGGATCTAACTATGGCTACACCTTC. Together with reference TRBV5-4 and TRBJ1-2, the CDR3 gives the full variable domain: ETGVTQSPTHLIKTRGQQVTLRCSSQSGHNTVSWYQQALGQGPQFIFQYYREEENGRGNFPPRFSGLQFPNYSSELNVNALELDDSALYLCASSLVGGSNYGYTFGSGTRLTVV.

The chain carries TRBV5-4 and TRBJ1-2, with D maybe TRBD1 (6 bases). The germline V gene encodes CDR1 SGHNT and CDR2 YYREEE (reference sequence). This CDR3 spans 13 amino acids. V was pared by 0 bases and J by 7 bases, with 10 bases between. CDR3 sequence reads: CASSLGQGIGYTF. CDR3 sequence (DNA): TGTGCCAGCAGCTTGGGTCAGGGGATTGGCTACACCTTC.

The chain uses TRBV5-8 and TRBJ2-2, with 8 bases matching TRBD1. With 4 bases clipped from V and 5 bases from J, the junction kept 7 bases outside the gene matches. Germline V CDR1 and CDR2: SGHTS, YDEGEE. The CDR3 contains 15 residues. The CDR3 region has the DNA TGTGCCAGCAGCGGAGCAGGGGGCTGGACCGGGGAGCTGTTTTTT. Translating gives CASSGAGGWTGELFF.

The chain uses TRBV4-1 and TRBJ2-5, with 7 bases that match TRBD2. Per the germline V gene, CDR1 is MGHRA and CDR2 is YSYEKL. The CDR3 is made up of 15 amino acids. Trimming took 5 bases from V and 0 from J; bases not matched to a gene: 6. Written as DNA, the CDR3 is TGCGCCAGCAGCACTCAACTAGCGAACCAAGAGACCCAGTACTTC. Its protein is CASSTQLANQETQYF.

The chain carries TRBV19 and TRBJ2-2, with TRBD2 matching over 10 bases. The CDR3 totals 15 residues. The V gene's germline CDR1 is LNHDA and CDR2 SQIVND (reference sequence). V was pared by 6 bases and J by 1 base, with 2 bases of the junction left unmatched. The CDR3 region is CASSLAGGNTGELFF. The DNA for the CDR3 is TGTGCCAGTAGCTTAGCGGGAGGGAACACCGGGGAGCTGTTTTTT.

In this sample, this clone turned up once. This chain links TRBV11-3 with TRBJ2-2; D is possibly TRBD1 (5 bases). CDR3 length equals 16 residues. Germline CDR1 SGHNT, CDR2 YENEEA. V was clipped by 5 bases and J by 2 bases, with 15 bases between them. CDR3 in DNA: TGTGCCAGCAGCGCCACCCCACAGGCTAACACCGGGGAGCTGTTTTTT. Amino acids: CASSATPQANTGELFF.

V and J are TRBV29-1 and TRBJ2-1; D assignment may be TRBD1 or TRBD2 (5 bases each). The germline V gene has CDR1 SQVTM and CDR2 ANQGSEA. The CDR3 totals 14 residues. The CDR3 DNA is TGCGGATGTGCCCGGGACGGGTCCTACAATGAGCAGTTCTTC. Protein sequence: CGCARDGSYNEQFF.

The J gene is TRBJ2-2, the V gene TRBV18; 8 bases line up with TRBD2. V was clipped by 8 bases and J by 5 bases; unmatched bases: 13. The CDR3 has 16 amino acids. From germline, CDR1 is KGHSH and CDR2 LQKENI. The CDR3 DNA sequence: TGTGCCAGCCCGGGTGCGGGAGGTCGAAAAACCGGGGAGCTGTTTTTT. Amino acid sequence: CASPGAGGRKTGELFF. Full variable domain (outside the CDR3, taken from reference TRBV18 and TRBJ2-2): NAGVMQNPRHLVRRRGQEARLRCSPMKGHSHVYWYRQLPEEGLKFMVYLQKENIIDESGMPKERFSAEFPKEGPSILRIQQVVRGDSAAYFCASPGAGGRKTGELFFGEGSRLTVL.

The J gene is TRBJ2-1, the V gene TRBV18, with a weak D call TRBD1 (6 bases). V lost 1 base and J lost 5, with 12 bases in between. The CDR3 is made up of 15 amino acids. Germline assignment: CDR1 KGHSH and CDR2 LQKENI. CDR3 DNA: TGTGCCAGCTCACCACAAGGGACATATAACAATGAGCAGTTCTTC. Its protein is CASSPQGTYNNEQFF.

A single count supports this clone. This rearrangement joins TRBV5-1 to TRBJ1-1; 8 bases align to TRBD1. Trimming took 4 bases from V and 5 from J; bases not matched to a gene: 10. The germline gives CDR1 SGHRS, CDR2 YFSETQ. This CDR3 spans 15 amino acids. CDR3 DNA: TGCGCCAGCAGCGGCGGGCAGGGGGCGTGGACTGAAGCTTTCTTT. It specifies CASSGGQGAWTEAFF.

Remarks on this clone: Other DNA sequences in this sample translate to the same CDR3. This rearrangement joins TRBV18 to TRBJ2-7; D is uncertain. This CDR3 spans 12 amino acids. Trimming removed 1 base from V and 6 bases from J, with 7 bases in between. CDR1 and CDR2 from the germline V gene are KGHSH and LQKENI. The CDR3: CASSPQGSEQYF. In DNA, the CDR3 is TGTGCCAGCTCACCACAGGGCTCCGAGCAGTACTTC.

V and J are TRBV10-3 and TRBJ1-5; unclear D gene. The V gene lost 3 bases and the J gene lost 0 bases, with 9 bases spanning the gap. This CDR3 has 15 residues. Germline lookup yields CDR1 ENHRY and CDR2 SYGVKD. CDR3 bases: TGTGCCATCAGTGATGTGACAATTAGCAATCAGCCCCAGCATTTT. Translated, it gives CAISDVTISNQPQHF.

The rearrangement joins TRBV28 to TRBJ2-7, with 7 bases fitting TRBD1. CDR1 and CDR2 from the germline V gene are MDHEN and SYDVKM. With 5 bases clipped from V and 3 bases from J, the junction kept 10 bases outside the gene matches. This CDR3 is 15 amino acids long. CDR3 coding DNA: TGTGCCAGCAGTCTAGGGGGACAGCTAAACTACGAGCAGTACTTC. Its translation: CASSLGGQLNYEQYF. The full variable domain, its missing parts supplied by reference TRBV28 and TRBJ2-7, is DVKVTQSSRYLVKRTGEKVFLECVQDMDHENMFWYRQDPGLGLRLIYFSYDVKMKEKGDIPEGYSVSREKKERFSLILESASTNQTSMYLCASSLGGQLNYEQYFGPGTRLTVT.

This clone showed up just once. J is TRBJ2-3 and V is TRBV5-1; the D is unclear. Trimming took off 3 bases at V and 2 bases at J, with 13 bases between the two ends. This CDR3 contains 15 residues. The germline V gene encodes CDR1 SGHRS and CDR2 YFSETQ. The CDR3 nucleotides are TGCGCCAGCAGCTCCCCGTGGGATGTCACAGATACGCAGTATTTT. Its translation is CASSSPWDVTDTQYF.

The J gene is TRBJ1-5, the V gene TRBV7-6; a possible D gene is TRBD1 (6 bases). Germline V gene data show CDR1 as SGHVS and CDR2 as FNYEAQ. Trimming shortened V by 4 bases and J by 7 bases, and 14 bases separated the two germline ends. The CDR3 extends over 14 amino acids. CDR3 amino acids: CASSSRGGEQPQHF. In DNA form, the CDR3 reads TGTGCCAGCAGCTCAAGGGGGGGGGAGCAGCCCCAGCATTTT.

As to this clone: The identical CDR3 is also encoded by other nucleotide sequences in the sample. The genes are TRBV28 and TRBJ1-4, with 8 bases lining up with TRBD1. V lost 2 bases, J lost 8 bases, and 4 bases stayed unmatched. The CDR3 spans 14 residues. CDR1 and CDR2 from the germline V gene are MDHEN and SYDVKM. The CDR3 sequence is CASSLQGAREKLFF. CDR3 DNA sequence: TGTGCCAGCAGTTTACAGGGGGCCAGGGAAAAACTGTTTTTT.